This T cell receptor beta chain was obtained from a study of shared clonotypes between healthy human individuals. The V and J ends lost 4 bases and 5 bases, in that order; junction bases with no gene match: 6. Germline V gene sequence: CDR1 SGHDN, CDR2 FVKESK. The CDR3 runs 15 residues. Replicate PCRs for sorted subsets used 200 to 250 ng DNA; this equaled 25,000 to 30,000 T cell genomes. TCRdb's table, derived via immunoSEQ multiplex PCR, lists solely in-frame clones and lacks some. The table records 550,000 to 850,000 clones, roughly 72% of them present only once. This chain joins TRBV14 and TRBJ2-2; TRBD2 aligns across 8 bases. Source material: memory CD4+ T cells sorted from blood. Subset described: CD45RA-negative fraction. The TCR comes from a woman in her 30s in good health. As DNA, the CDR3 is TGTGCCAGCAGCCCCAGGGCGGGAGGAACCGGGGAGCTGTTTTTT. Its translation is CASSPRAGGTGELFF.